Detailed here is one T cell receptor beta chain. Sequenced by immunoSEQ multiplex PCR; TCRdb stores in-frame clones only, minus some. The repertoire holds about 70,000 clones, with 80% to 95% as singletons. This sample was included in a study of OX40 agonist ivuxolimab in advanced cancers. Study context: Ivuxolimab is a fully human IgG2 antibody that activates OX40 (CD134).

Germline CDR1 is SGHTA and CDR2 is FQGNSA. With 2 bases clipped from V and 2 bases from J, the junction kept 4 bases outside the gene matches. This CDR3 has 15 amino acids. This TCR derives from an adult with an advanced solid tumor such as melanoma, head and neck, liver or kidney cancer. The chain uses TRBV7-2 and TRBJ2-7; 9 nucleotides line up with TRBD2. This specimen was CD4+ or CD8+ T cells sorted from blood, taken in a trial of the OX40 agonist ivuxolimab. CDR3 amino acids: CASSLSSGGTYEQYF. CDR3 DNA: TGTGCCAGCAGCTTAAGTAGCGGGGGTACCTACGAGCAGTACTTC.